This T cell receptor beta chain was observed in a study of T cells in Graves' hyperthyroidism and ophthalmopathy. Graves' hyperthyroidism qualified as stable when ophthalmopathy did not progress within 18 months. The sample holds one count of this clonotype. RNA transcripts provided the source from which TCR beta CDR3 regions were amplified. Primed by the HTBI set, a first-round RT-PCR was run on the TCR CDR3. One entry per CDR3 protein results from TCRdb running MiXCR on the multiplex PCR reads. Of hundreds of thousands of distinct CDR3 sequences in the sample, about 19% were seen once. V was trimmed by 7 bases and J by 5 bases, leaving 12 bases between them. This CDR3 is built from 12 residues.

Material for sequencing was blood. The TCR comes from a woman aged 18-29 years with Graves' hyperthyroidism. The V and J genes are TRBV12-3 or TRBV12-4 and TRBJ2-7; tentative D call: TRBD2 (6 bases). The CDR3 DNA reads TGTGCCAGCACCACAGGCGGGGACGAGCAGTACTTC. Its translation: CASTTGGDEQYF.